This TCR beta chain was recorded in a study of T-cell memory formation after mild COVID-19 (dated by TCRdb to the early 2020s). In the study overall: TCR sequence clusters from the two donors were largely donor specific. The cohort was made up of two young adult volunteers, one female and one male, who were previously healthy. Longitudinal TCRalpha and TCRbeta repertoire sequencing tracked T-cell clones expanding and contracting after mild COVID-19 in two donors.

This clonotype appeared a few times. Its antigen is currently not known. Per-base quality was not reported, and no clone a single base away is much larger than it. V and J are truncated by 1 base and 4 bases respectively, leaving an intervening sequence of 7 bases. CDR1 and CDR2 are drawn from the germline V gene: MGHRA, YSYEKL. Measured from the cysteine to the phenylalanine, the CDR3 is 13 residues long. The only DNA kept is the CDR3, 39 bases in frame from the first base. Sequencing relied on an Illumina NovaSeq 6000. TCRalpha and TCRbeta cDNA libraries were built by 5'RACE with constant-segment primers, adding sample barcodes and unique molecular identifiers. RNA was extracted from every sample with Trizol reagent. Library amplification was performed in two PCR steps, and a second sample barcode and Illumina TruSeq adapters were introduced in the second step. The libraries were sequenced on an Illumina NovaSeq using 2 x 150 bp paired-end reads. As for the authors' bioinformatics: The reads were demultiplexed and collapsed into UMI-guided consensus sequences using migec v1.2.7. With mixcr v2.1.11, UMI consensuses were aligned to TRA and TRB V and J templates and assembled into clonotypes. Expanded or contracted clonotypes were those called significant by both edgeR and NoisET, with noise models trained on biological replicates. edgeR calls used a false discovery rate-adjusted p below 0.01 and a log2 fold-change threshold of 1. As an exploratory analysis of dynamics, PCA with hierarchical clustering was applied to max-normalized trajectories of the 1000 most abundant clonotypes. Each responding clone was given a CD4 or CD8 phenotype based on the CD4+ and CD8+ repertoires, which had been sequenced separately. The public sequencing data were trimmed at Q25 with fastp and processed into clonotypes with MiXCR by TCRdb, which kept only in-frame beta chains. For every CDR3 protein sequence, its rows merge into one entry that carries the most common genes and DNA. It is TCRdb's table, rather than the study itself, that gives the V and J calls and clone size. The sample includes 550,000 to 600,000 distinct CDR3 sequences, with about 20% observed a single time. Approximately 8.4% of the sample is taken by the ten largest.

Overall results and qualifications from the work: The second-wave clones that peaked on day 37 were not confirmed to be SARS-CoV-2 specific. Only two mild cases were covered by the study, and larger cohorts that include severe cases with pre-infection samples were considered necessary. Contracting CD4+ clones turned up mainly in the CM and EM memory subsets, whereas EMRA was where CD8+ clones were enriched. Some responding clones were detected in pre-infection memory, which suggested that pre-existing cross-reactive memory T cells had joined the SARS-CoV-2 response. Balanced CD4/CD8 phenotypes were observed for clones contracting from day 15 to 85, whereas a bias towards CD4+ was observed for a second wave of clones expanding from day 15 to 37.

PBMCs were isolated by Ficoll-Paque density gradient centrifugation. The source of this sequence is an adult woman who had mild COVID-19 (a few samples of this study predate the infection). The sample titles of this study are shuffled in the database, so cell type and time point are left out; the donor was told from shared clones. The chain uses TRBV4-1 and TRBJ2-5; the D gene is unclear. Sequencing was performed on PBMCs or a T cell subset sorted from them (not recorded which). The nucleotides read TGCGCCAGCAGCCAAGGCCTGTTAGAGACCCAGTACTTC. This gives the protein CASSQGLLETQYF.